Presented here are 11 T cell receptor beta chains from one specimen sequenced in a study of CD8 T cells in ankylosing spondylitis. Findings and limits, study-wide: What appeared characteristic of ankylosing spondylitis blood was a TCR beta motif of several highly homologous variants.

For these receptors, no antigen is known. One entry per CDR3 protein, called by TCRdb with MiXCR from the 5' RACE reads. The sample holds a few hundred thousand distinct CDR3 sequences, about a fifth seen once. The specimen sequenced was blood, either unsorted or a sorted T cell fraction (not recorded which). The receptors come from a male donor with ankylosing spondylitis.

This chain joins TRBV11-3 and TRBJ2-7; 10 bases are shared with TRBD2. Germline loops: CDR1 SGHNT, CDR2 YENEEA. With 2 bases clipped from V and 3 bases from J, the junction kept 4 bases outside the gene matches. The CDR3 sequence is 15 residues long. The CDR3 nucleotides read TGTGCCAGCAGCTTATCCGGGACTAGCGACTACGAGCAGTACTTC. It specifies CASSLSGTSDYEQYF.

The V call is TRBV9, the J call TRBJ2-1; 14 nucleotides line up with TRBD2. The CDR3 length is 16 residues. Trimming took 4 bases from V and 7 from J; bases not matched to a gene: 7. CDR1 and CDR2 from the germline V gene are SGDLS and YYNGEE. The CDR3 protein is CASSTRTSGRLNEQFF. The CDR3 nucleotides read TGTGCCAGCAGCACTCGGACTAGCGGGAGGTTAAATGAGCAGTTCTTC.

The chain joins TRBV10-3 to TRBJ2-7; D is possibly TRBD2 (6 bases). V was trimmed by 0 bases and J by 0 bases, leaving 12 bases between them. The CDR3 contains 16 residues. Germline loops: CDR1 ENHRY, CDR2 SYGVKD. CDR3 DNA sequence: TGTGCCATCAGTGAGTCGGGCGGGATAAGCTCCTACGAGCAGTACTTC. It specifies CAISESGGISSYEQYF.

J is TRBJ2-5 and V is TRBV20-1; 10 bases are shared with TRBD2. Germline loops: CDR1 DFQATT, CDR2 SNEGSKA (reference sequence). The CDR3 runs to 15 residues. V was pared by 5 bases and J by 0 bases, with 6 bases of the junction left unmatched. The CDR3 DNA sequence: TGCAGTGCTTGGGAACTAGCGGGGCACCAAGAGACCCAGTACTTC. Its protein is CSAWELAGHQETQYF.

This clonotype was recorded a few times. The V and J genes are TRBV5-1 and TRBJ2-4, with 10 nucleotides matching TRBD2. With V trimmed by 4 bases and J by 2 bases, 6 bases remained unmatched. In germline, CDR1 is SGHRS, CDR2 YFSETQ. The CDR3 has 16 amino acids. This chain's CDR3 is CASSPRTSGTKNIQYF. CDR3 nucleotide sequence: TGCGCCAGCAGCCCCAGAACTAGCGGGACCAAAAACATTCAGTACTTC.

In DNA form, the CDR3 reads TGCGCCAGCAGCATCAACAGCGGGAGCTCCTACGAGCAGTACTTC. Translating it yields CASSINSGSSYEQYF. The chain combines TRBV5-1 with TRBJ2-7; 8 nucleotides agree with TRBD2. The CDR3 runs to 15 residues. Losses at the gene ends were 4 bases for V and 0 bases for J; bases not matched to a gene: 6. The germline V gene has CDR1 SGHRS and CDR2 YFSETQ.

This clonotype has a single count. V and J are TRBV5-1 and TRBJ2-2; possible D gene TRBD1, 6 bases. Germline loops: CDR1 SGHRS, CDR2 YFSETQ. V was trimmed by 4 bases and J by 2 bases, leaving 15 bases between them. CDR3 length equals 16 residues. CDR3 in amino acids: CASSGRQAVNTGELFF. CDR3 in DNA: TGCGCCAGCAGCGGCCGACAGGCTGTTAACACCGGGGAGCTGTTTTTT.

In this sample, this clonotype turned up many times. The V and J genes are TRBV5-1 and TRBJ2-1, with 7 bases matching TRBD1. V shed 4 bases and J 5 bases; nucleotides not matched to a gene: 3. The CDR3 is made up of 13 amino acids. CDR1 is SGHRS and CDR2 is YFSETQ in the germline V gene. This CDR3 is CASSKGQNNEQFF. The CDR3 DNA follows: TGCGCCAGCAGCAAGGGACAGAACAATGAGCAGTTCTTC.

This clonotype has more than one count but fewer than ten. J is TRBJ1-6 and V is TRBV2, with 7 nucleotides matching TRBD1. CDR3 length: 14 residues. Germline V lookup: CDR1 SNHLY, CDR2 FYNNEI. V dropped 4 bases and J dropped 9; count of bases not matched to a gene: 6. The CDR3 nucleotides read TGTGCCAGCAGTGGACAGGGAACCTCTTCACCCCTCCACTTT. Translating it yields CASSGQGTSSPLHF.

The gene calls are TRBV7-2 and TRBJ2-5, with D uncertain. The length of the CDR3 is 15 residues. The germline V gene encodes CDR1 SGHTA and CDR2 FQGNSA. V lost 3 bases, J lost 1 base, and 12 bases lay in between. CDR3 loop: CASSFQREAQETQYF. The DNA of the CDR3 is TGTGCCAGCAGCTTTCAACGTGAGGCCCAAGAGACCCAGTACTTC.

This clonotype was seen only once. The chain has TRBV10-3 and TRBJ2-7; 8 nucleotides align to TRBD2. The germline gives CDR1 ENHRY, CDR2 SYGVKD. This CDR3 is 16 amino acids long. V lost 4 bases to trimming and J lost 0 bases; unmatched junction nucleotides: 8. The CDR3 coding sequence is TGTGCCATCAGTGTCCTTAGCGGGGTGAGCTCCTACGAGCAGTACTTC. It is translated as CAISVLSGVSSYEQYF.